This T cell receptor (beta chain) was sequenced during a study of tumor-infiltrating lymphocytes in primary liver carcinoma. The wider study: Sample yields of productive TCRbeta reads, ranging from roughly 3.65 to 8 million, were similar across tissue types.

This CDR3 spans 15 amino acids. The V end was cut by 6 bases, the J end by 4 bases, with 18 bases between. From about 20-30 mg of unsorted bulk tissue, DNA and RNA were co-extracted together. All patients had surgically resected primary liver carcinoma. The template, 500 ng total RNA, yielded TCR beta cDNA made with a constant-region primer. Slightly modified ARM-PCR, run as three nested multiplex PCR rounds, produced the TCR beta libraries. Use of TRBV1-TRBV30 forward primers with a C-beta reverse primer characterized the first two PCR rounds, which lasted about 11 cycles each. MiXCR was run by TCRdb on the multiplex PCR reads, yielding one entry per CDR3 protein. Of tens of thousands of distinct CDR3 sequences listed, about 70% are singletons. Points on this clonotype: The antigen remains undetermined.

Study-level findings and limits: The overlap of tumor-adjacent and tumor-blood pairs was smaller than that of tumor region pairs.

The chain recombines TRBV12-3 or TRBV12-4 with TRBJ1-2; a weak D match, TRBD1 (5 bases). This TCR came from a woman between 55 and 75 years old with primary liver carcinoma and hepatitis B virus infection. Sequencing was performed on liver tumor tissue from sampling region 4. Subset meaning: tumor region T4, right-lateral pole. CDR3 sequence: CASRGEGTQSYGYTF. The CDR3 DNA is TGTGCCAGCAGGGGGGAGGGCACGCAGAGCTATGGCTACACCTTC.